This T cell receptor (beta chain) was captured by sequencing in a study of cytomegalovirus exposure and HLA in healthy donors. Study-level findings and limits: The authors considered a cluster of highly shared sequence variants likely to be a sequencing artifact. A later analysis reportedly found fewer N-insertions in an Asian-associated ancestry cluster than the roughly 670-donor mean. Later work found most CMV-associated TCR beta chains apparently HLA-restricted.

The PCR employed 60 Vbeta primers together with 13 Jbeta primers. Some clones are missing from TCRdb's copy, which holds only in-frame ones; the method was immunoSEQ multiplex PCR. The profile covers 90,000 to 120,000 clones, with roughly 83% appearing a single time and 4.1% taken by the ten largest. The junction had 4 bases not matched to a gene; V was cut back by 5 bases and J by 0 bases. Germline V lookup: CDR1 SGHRS, CDR2 YFSETQ. There are 14 residues in the CDR3. Among the donors, all were healthy bone marrow donors. As to this clone: Its antigen is as yet unknown.

The sequence was collected from a female donor in good health and CMV-seropositive. Sequenced: PBMCs. The chain uses TRBV5-1 and TRBJ1-1; 7 positions match TRBD1. CDR3 residues: CASRRQGMNTEAFF. The CDR3 coding sequence is TGCGCCAGCAGGCGACAGGGCATGAACACTGAAGCTTTCTTT.